These 8 T cell receptor beta chains were all obtained from the same sample, sequenced in a study of cytomegalovirus exposure and HLA in healthy donors. In the PCR, 60 Vbeta and 13 Jbeta primers were used. Data came from immunoSEQ multiplex PCR; TCRdb stores just in-frame clones and leaves some out. This sample yields over 150,000 clones, of which roughly four fifths are seen a single time; under 1.5% belongs to the top ten. Sequenced input: PBMCs. The receptors stem from a young man in good health and CMV-seronegative.

This chain links TRBV6-4 with TRBJ2-2; D uncertain. Per the germline V gene, CDR1 is MRHNA and CDR2 is SNTAGT. The V end lost 0 bases, the J end lost 4 bases, and 12 bases lay between the germline ends. The CDR3 sequence is 16 residues long. The DNA for the CDR3 is TGTGCCAGCAGTGACTCTGCGGTGGATAGCACCGGGGAGCTGTTTTTT. This sequence encodes CASSDSAVDSTGELFF.

The V call is TRBV9, the J call TRBJ2-5; TRBD1 is a possible D gene (5 bases). CDR1 is SGDLS and CDR2 is YYNGEE in the germline V gene. This CDR3 is 15 amino acids long. V lost 4 bases and J lost 0, with 13 bases in between. This chain's CDR3 is CASSPEGVDQETQYF. CDR3 in DNA: TGTGCCAGCAGCCCAGAAGGGGTGGACCAAGAGACCCAGTACTTC.

The chain couples TRBV4-1 to TRBJ2-7, with no clear D. Germline CDR1 and CDR2: MGHRA and YSYEKL. This CDR3 contains 14 residues. V lost 3 bases and J 2 bases, leaving 11 bases between the germline ends. CDR3 sequence reads: CASSQRGEPYEQYF. The CDR3 DNA follows: TGCGCCAGCAGCCAGCGAGGCGAGCCCTACGAGCAGTACTTC.

This clone was detected only once. The chain combines TRBV19 with TRBJ1-1; D remains unclear. The V end was cut by 6 bases, the J end by 3 bases, with 17 bases between. This CDR3 spans 15 amino acids. Germline lookup yields CDR1 LNHDA and CDR2 SQIVND (reference sequence). Written as DNA, the CDR3 is TGTGCCAGTAGCATTGGCCCAGAAGGAGACACTGAAGCTTTCTTT. This codes for CASSIGPEGDTEAFF.

The V call is TRBV11-3, the J call TRBJ2-1; 7 bases match TRBD2. CDR1 is SGHNT and CDR2 is YENEEA in the germline V gene. The CDR3 loop spans 16 amino acids. V gave up 1 base and J gave up 1 base; unmatched junction bases: 4. The CDR3 region is CASSLGGGTSYNEQFF. DNA for the CDR3: TGTGCCAGCAGCTTAGGGGGGGGTACGTCCTACAATGAGCAGTTCTTC.

This clone was observed a few times. This chain uses TRBV6-1 with TRBJ1-5; 10 bases map to TRBD1. Germline CDR1 reads MNHNS; CDR2 reads SASEGT. The V gene end was trimmed by 1 base and the J gene end by 2 bases; junction bases not matched to a gene: 5. The CDR3 consists of 17 residues. CDR3 region: CASSEGTGGYGNQPQHF. DNA of the CDR3: TGTGCCAGCAGTGAAGGGACAGGGGGTTATGGCAATCAGCCCCAGCATTTT.

V usage is TRBV21-1 and J usage is TRBJ1-2. TRBV21-1 counts as a pseudogene. The CDR3 length is 11 residues. The CDR3 loop reads CASILRRSYTF. CDR3 coding DNA: TGTGCCAGCATCCTGCGGAGGAGCTACACCTTC.

Only a few counts were recorded for this clone. V is TRBV7-2 and J is TRBJ2-7; 9 positions match TRBD2. The ends lost 5 bases at V and 0 bases at J; junction bases unmatched: 8. The CDR3 is made up of 16 amino acids. Germline-derived CDR1 and CDR2 are SGHTA and FQGNSA. In nucleotides, the CDR3 is TGTGCCAGCAGCGGCCGGAGCGGGAGGAGCTCCTACGAGCAGTACTTC. This translates into CASSGRSGRSSYEQYF. Looking up the rest from reference TRBV7-2 and TRBJ2-7 gives the full variable domain: GAGVSQSPSNKVTEKGKDVELRCDPISGHTALYWYRQSLGQGLEFLIYFQGNSAPDKSGLPSDRFSAERTGGSVSTLTIQRTQQEDSAVYLCASSGRSGRSSYEQYFGPGTRLTVT.